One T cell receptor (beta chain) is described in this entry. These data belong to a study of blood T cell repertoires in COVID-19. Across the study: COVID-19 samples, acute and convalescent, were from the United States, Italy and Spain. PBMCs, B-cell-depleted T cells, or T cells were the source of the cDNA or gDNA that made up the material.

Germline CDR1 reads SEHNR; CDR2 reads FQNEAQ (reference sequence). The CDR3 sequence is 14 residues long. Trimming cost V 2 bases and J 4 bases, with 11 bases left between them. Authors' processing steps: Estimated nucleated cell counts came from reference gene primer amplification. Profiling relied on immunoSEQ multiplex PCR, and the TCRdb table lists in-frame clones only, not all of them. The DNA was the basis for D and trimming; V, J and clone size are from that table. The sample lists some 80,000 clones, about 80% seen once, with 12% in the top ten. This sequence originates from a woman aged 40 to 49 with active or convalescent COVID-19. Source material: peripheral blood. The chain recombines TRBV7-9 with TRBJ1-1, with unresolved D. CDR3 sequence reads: CASSLKTSGTEAFF. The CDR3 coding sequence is TGTGCCAGCAGCTTAAAAACCAGCGGCACTGAAGCTTTCTTT.